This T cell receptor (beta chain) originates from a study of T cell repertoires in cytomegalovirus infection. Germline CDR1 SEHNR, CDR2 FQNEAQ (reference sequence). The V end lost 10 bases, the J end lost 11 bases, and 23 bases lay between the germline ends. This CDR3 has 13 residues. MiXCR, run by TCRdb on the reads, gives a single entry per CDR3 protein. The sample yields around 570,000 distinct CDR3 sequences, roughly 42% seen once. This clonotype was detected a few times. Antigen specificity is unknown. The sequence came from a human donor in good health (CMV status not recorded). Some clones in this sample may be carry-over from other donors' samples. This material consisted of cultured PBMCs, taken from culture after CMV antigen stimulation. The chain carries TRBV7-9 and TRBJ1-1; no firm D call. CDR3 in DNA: TGTGCCACCGACCAAACGGGAGAGGTTTGGGCTTTCTTT. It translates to CATDQTGEVWAFF. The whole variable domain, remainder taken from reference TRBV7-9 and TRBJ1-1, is DTGVSQNPRHKITKRGQNVTFRCDPISEHNRLYWYRQTLGQGPEFLTYFQNEAQLEKSRLLSDRFSAERPKGSFSTLEIQRTEQGDSAMYLCATDQTGEVWAFFGQGTRLTVV.